The present T cell receptor (beta chain) was sequenced within a study of T cell responses to AZD1222 COVID-19 vaccine. The study, taken as a whole, reports: Samples come after the peak T cell response, not at day 14. Baseline serostatus was positive in only six AZD1222 recipients. Spike was spanned by vaccine-associated CD4 TCRs, with dominance at 160-218 and 743-854.

Looked up from germline, CDR1 is MNHEY and CDR2 is SVGEGT. The length of the CDR3 is 16 residues. J lost 4 bases, V lost 6 bases, and 13 bases had no gene match. Clones were sequenced by immunoSEQ multiplex PCR, and TCRdb holds only the in-frame ones, with some missing. The table has about 190,000 clones, 87% seen once; the top ten hold about 3%. Comment on this clone: Its target is not known.

The chain links TRBV6-2 or TRBV6-3 to TRBJ1-1, with 8 bases that match TRBD1. This material consisted of peripheral blood, taken on day 0 of MenACWY control vaccination. The clonotype originates from an adult in good health. The CDR3 sequence: CASSLPRQGSTTEAFF. The CDR3 DNA reads as TGTGCCAGCAGCCTACCTCGACAGGGGAGTACCACTGAAGCTTTCTTT.